This T cell receptor (beta chain) was retrieved from a study of shared clonotypes between healthy human individuals. Positive CCR7 selection of CD45RO-negative cells yielded the naive CD8 cells, and terminally differentiated effector memory CD45RA+ cells were excluded. Measured with immunoSEQ multiplex PCR; TCRdb has only the in-frame clones, and not every one. The table has hundreds of thousands of clones, approximately 97% seen once; the top ten hold less than 0.25%. V lost 0 bases and J lost 1, with 15 bases in between. In germline, CDR1 is SQVTM, CDR2 ANQGSEA. The CDR3 is 17 amino acids. Sequenced input: naive CD8+ T cells sorted from blood. The V and J genes are TRBV29-1 and TRBJ2-2, with D possibly TRBD2 on 7 matching bases. The TCR sequence derives from a young man in good health. The CDR3: CSVEDRGLGGNTGELFF. The CDR3 nucleotides read TGCAGCGTTGAAGATCGCGGACTAGGGGGGAACACCGGGGAGCTGTTTTTT.